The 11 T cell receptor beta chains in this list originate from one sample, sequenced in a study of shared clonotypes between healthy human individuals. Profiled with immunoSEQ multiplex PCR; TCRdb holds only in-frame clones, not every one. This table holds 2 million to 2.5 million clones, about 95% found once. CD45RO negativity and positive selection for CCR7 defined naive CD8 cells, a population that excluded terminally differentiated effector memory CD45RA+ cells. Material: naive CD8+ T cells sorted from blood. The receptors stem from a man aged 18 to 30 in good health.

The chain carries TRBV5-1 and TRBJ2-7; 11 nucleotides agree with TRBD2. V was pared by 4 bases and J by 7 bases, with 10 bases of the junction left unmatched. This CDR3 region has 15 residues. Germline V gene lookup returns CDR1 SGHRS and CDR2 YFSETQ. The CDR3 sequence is CASSPGVLAGGEQYF. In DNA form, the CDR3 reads TGCGCCAGCAGCCCCGGAGTTCTAGCGGGAGGAGAGCAGTACTTC.

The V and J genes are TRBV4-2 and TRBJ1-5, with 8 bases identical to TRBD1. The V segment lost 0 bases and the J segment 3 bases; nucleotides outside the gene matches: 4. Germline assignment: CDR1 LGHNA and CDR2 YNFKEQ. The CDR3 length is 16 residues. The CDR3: CASSQDGDRTNQPQHF. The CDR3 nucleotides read TGTGCCAGCAGCCAAGACGGGGACAGGACCAATCAGCCCCAGCATTTT.

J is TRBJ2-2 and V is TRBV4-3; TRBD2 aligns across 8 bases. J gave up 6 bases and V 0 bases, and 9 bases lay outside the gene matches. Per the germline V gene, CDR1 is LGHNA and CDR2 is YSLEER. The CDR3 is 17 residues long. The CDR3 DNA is TGCGCCAGCAGCCAAGAAGGAGCGGGAGAAGGTTCCGGGGAGCTGTTTTTT. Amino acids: CASSQEGAGEGSGELFF.

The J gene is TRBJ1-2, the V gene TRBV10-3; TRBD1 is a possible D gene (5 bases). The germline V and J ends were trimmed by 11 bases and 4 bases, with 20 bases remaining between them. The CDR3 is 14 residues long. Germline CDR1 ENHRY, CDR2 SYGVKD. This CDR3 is CASREEHSGYGYTF. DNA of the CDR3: TGTGCCTCCAGGGAGGAACACTCGGGCTATGGCTACACCTTC.

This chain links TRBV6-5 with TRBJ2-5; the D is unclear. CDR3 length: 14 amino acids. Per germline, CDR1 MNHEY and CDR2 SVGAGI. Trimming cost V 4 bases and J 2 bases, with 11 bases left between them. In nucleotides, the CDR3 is TGTGCCAGCAGTTGGCTCCATACTCAAGAGACCCAGTACTTC. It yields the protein CASSWLHTQETQYF.

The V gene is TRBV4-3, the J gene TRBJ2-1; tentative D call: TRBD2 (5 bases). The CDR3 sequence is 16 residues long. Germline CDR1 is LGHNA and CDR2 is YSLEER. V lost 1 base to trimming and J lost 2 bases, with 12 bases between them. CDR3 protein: CASSQGSLAAYNEQFF. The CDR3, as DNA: TGCGCCAGCAGCCAAGGATCTCTAGCAGCCTACAATGAGCAGTTCTTC.

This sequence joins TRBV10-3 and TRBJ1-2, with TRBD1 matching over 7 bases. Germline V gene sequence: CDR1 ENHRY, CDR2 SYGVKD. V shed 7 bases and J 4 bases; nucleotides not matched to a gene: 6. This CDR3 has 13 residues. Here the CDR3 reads CAITAGTVYGYTF. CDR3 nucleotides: TGTGCCATCACCGCAGGGACAGTCTATGGCTACACCTTC.

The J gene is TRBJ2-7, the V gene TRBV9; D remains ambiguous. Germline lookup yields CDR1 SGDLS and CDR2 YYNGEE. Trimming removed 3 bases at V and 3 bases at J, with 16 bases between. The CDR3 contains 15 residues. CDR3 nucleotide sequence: TGTGCCAGCAGCGCCCACGGCGGAAGGCTCTACGAGCAGTACTTC. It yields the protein CASSAHGGRLYEQYF.

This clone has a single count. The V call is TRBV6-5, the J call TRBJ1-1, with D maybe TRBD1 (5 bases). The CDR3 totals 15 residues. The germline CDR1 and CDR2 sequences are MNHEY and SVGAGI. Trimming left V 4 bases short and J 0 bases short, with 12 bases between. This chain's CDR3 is CASSLSGLLNTEAFF. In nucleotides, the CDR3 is TGTGCCAGCAGTTTATCAGGGCTTTTGAACACTGAAGCTTTCTTT.

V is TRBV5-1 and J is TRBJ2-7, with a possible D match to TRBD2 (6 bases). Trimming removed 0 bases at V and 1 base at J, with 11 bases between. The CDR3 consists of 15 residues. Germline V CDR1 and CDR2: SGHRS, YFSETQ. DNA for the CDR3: TGCGCCAGCAGCTTGGTTCGGGAGCAGTCCTACGAGCAGTACTTC. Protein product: CASSLVREQSYEQYF.

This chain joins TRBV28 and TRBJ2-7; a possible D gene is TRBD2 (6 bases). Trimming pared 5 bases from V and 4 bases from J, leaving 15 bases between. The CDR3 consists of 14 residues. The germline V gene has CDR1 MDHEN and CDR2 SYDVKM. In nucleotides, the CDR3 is TGTGCCAGCAGTCCCGAGCACGGGGGATACGAGCAGTACTTC. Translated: CASSPEHGGYEQYF.